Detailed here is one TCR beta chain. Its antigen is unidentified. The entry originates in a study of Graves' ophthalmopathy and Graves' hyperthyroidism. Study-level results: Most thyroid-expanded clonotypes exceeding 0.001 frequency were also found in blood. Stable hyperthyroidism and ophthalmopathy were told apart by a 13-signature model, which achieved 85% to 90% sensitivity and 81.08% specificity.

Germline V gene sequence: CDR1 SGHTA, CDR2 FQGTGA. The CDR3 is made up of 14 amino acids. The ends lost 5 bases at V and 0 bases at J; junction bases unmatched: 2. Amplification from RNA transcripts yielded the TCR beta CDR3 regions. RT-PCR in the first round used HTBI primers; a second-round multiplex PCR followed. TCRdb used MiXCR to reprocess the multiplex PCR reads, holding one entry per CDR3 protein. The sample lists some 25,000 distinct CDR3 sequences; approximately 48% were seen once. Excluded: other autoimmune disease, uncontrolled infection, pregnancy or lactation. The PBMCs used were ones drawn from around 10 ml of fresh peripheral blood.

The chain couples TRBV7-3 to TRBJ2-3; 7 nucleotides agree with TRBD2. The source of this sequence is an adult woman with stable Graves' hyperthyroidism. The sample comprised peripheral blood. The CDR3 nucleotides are TGTGCCAGCAGCCGTAGCGGGAGCACAGATACGCAGTATTTT. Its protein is CASSRSGSTDTQYF.